What follows is one T cell receptor (beta chain) and its context. This clone was counted a single time. Its antigen is unknown. No quality values exist for individual bases; no much larger clone is one base distant. The sample originates from a study of graft-versus-host responses after intestinal transplantation (dated by TCRdb to about 2021). Regarding the study in general: Multivisceral, liver-intestinal, or isolated intestinal transplants were received by the recipients. Every recipient was given anti-thymocyte globulin induction, followed by 3 to 4 years of maintenance tacrolimus and steroids. After intestinal transplantation, graft-versus-host and host-versus-graft alloreactive T cell clones in the graft, circulation and bone marrow were tracked using bulk TCR-beta CDR3 sequencing. To identify alloreactive clones, pre-transplant mixed lymphocyte reaction products were sequenced and then compared with unstimulated pre-transplant donor and recipient T cells. The cohort enrolled 20 to 30 intestinal transplant recipients including one retransplant, and a few patients lacking pretransplant specimens were excluded. Donor T cell macrochimerism was defined as a peak of at least 4% donor T cells among recipient peripheral blood mononuclear cells. Rather than going through the commercial service, samples from a few later patients were sequenced in-house on an Illumina MiSeq and processed with MiXCR.

What the work shows at the level of the full study, not this receptor alone: Patients with donor T cell macrochimerism had high GvH to HvG T cell clonal ratios in their allografts. GvH clones were found in recipient bone marrow, and some of the GvH clones appeared earlier in ileal mucosa or blood, which is consistent with an intestinal mucosal origin. The relatively low number and heterogeneity of intestinal transplant patients limited the conclusions. Peak levels of circulating GvH clones were associated with declines in HvG clones early after transplant.

The library was produced with the immunoSEQ multiplex PCR assay. Adaptive Biotechnologies carried out high-throughput TCR-beta CDR3 sequencing of genomic DNA for most patients. The study's processing was this. TCR sequencing data were retrieved from Adaptive's ImmunoSEQ software for roughly 20 patients, whereas a few other patients were processed with MiXCR and VDJtools. CDR3 nucleotide sequences shared between donor and recipient were removed because their origin could not be assigned. To be classed as alloreactive, a clone needed at least 2-fold expansion over unstimulated cells and a minimum CFSE-low frequency of 0.002% (template counts) or 0.001% (read counts). Clones detected in sequenced pre-transplant spleen, lymph node, or MLR CFSE-low populations of the donor or recipient were defined as mappable. Cumulative frequency of alloreactive clones was calculated as a percentage of all sequences weighted by copy number. What TCRdb holds here is the immuneACCESS table cut down to in-frame rearrangements. Part of the clones is not present; checked against another copy, under half of the missing clones reflect an unresolved V gene, and the others are unexplained. D and trimming come from the DNA, and the V and J calls and clone size come from that table. This sample is represented by under 20,000 clones; 95% of them were singletons. The ten biggest clones cover about 0.8% of the sample.

V loses 2 bases of germline sequence and J loses 6 bases, and the interval between the two ends is 14 bases. Including cysteine and phenylalanine, the CDR3 has 14 amino acids. The retained sequence is limited to the CDR3, 42 bases, with the frame set at the first base. The germline V gene supplies CDR1 SGHAT and CDR2 FQNNGV. In the first month after transplant, blood samples were collected up to 4 times, and after that at least monthly when available. The sequence links TRBV11-2 to TRBJ2-7; the D region possibly corresponds to TRBD1 (5 bases align). The sample here was PBMCs, taken 23 days after intestinal transplant. The sequence derives from a human patient who received an intestinal transplant, so some T cells may come from the graft donor. The CDR3: CASSLWQGTLEQYF. The sequenced DNA is TGTGCCAGCAGCTTATGGCAGGGAACCCTCGAGCAGTACTTC.